The entry below describes one TCR beta chain. Its binding antigen is unknown. Base qualities were left out, and no much larger clone turns up one base away. The data are from a study of post-analysis software for immune sequencing data (dated by TCRdb to between 2014 and 2016). Study-level background: Relapsing-remitting, secondary progressive and progressive-relapsing multiple sclerosis were recorded as disease courses, and subtype annotation was lacking for some patients. Patient repertoires were compared against some twelve previously published healthy control repertoires from donors aged roughly 6 to 26 years. A subset of samples was prepared in parallel using single-end sample barcoding, then pooled and co-amplified after Illumina adapter ligation.

The library relied on PCR. The instrument was an Illumina HiSeq 2500. To reduce PCR and sequencing biases, unique molecular identifiers were built into the TCR beta cDNA libraries. Per 1 to 10 million input T cells, some 500,000 cDNA molecules were obtained, such that each molecule approximated one T cell. Patient libraries were prepared and sequenced with the same protocol used for the earlier healthy control dataset. Within a given batch, samples were prepared together, multiplexed and sequenced on the same HiSeq lane. The authors processed their data as follows. MIGEC handled the raw barcoded reads, throwing out single-read molecular identifier groups before consensus assembly and CDR3 extraction. VDJtools was used for post-analysis of the clonotype tables, with diversity normalized by down-sampling every dataset to the smallest sample size. To correct batch-related cross-sample contamination, repertoire overlap clustering matched CDR3 amino acid sequences but not nucleotide sequences. TCRdb reprocessed the public reads (quality trimming at Q25 with fastp, clone calling with MiXCR) and kept in-frame beta chains. Entries that share a CDR3 protein sequence are merged under the most common genes and DNA. The V and J calls were determined by TCRdb, not by the authors. This sample comprises about 460,000 distinct CDR3 sequences, around 40% of them detected only once. The leading ten clones occupy roughly 12% of the sample.

To demonstrate the VDJtools post-analysis software, TCR beta repertoires were profiled from the peripheral blood of 10 to 15 young patients with multiple sclerosis. The multiple sclerosis patients were children and adolescents ranging in age from roughly 6 to 16 years. Germline trimming amounts to 0 bases on V and 0 bases on J, with 5 as the count of junction bases outside the gene matches. Via the germline V gene, CDR1 is SGDLS and CDR2 YYNGEE. The CDR3 starts with the cysteine, ends with the phenylalanine, and has 16 residues. Left in the record is the CDR3 DNA by itself, 48 bases read in frame from the first base. The paper's findings and limits, for the study overall: Four or five TRBV segments, including TRBV5-6, TRBV5-1 and TRBV20-1, were significantly more frequent in patients than controls. The multiple sclerosis patient group was slightly younger than the control group. Normalized Chao1 diversity was significantly lower in multiple sclerosis patients than controls, suggesting substantial peripheral T-cell clonal expansion. When samples were clustered directly using the F measure, samples prepared in the same batch co-clustered strongly, which prompted a batch-effect correction.

The chain was built from TRBV9 and TRBJ2-7, and 8 junction bases match TRBD2. The sequencing input was blood. This sequence was found in a girl aged 5-17 years with multiple sclerosis. For the CDR3, the sequence is CASSVGLSGSSYEQYF. The DNA is as follows: TGTGCCAGCAGCGTAGGGTTGAGCGGGAGCTCCTACGAGCAGTACTTC.